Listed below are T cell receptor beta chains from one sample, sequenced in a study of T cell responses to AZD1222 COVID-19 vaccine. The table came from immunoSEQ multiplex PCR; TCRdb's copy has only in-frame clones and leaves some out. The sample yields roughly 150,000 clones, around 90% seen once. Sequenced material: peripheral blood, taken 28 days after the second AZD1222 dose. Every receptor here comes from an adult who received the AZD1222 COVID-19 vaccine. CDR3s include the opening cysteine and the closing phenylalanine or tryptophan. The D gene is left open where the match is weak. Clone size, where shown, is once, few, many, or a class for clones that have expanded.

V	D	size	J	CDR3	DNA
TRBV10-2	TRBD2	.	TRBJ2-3	CASSESSGTSGGPRTDTQYF	TGCGCCAGCAGTGAGTCGTCTGGGACTAGCGGGGGGCCCCGCACAGATACGCAGTATTTT
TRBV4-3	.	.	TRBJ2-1	CASSLQGGNEQFF	TGCGCCAGCAGCTTACAGGGGGGGAATGAGCAGTTCTTC
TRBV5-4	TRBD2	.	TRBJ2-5	CASSLAGGGRETQYF	TGTGCCAGCAGCTTGGCTGGCGGGGGGCGGGAGACCCAGTACTTC
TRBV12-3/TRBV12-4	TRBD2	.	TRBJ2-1	CASRRGLVHEQFF	TGTGCCAGCAGGAGGGGACTAGTCCATGAGCAGTTCTTC
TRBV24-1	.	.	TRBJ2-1	CATSDFPEPFEQFF	TGTGCCACCAGTGATTTCCCCGAACCCTTCGAGCAGTTCTTC
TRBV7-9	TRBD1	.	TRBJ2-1	CASSYAPGQGFNEQFF	TGTGCCAGCAGCTACGCCCCGGGACAGGGTTTCAATGAGCAGTTCTTC
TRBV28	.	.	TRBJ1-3	CASSLEGSRNTIYF	TGTGCCAGCAGTTTAGAGGGTAGTAGAAACACCATATATTTT
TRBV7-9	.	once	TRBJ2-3	CASSSSGPSTDTQYF	TGTGCCAGCAGCTCATCGGGGCCAAGCACAGATACGCAGTATTTT
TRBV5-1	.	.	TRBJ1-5	CASSLGPSRAYSNQPQHF	TGCGCCAGCAGCTTGGGCCCCTCGAGGGCATATAGCAATCAGCCCCAGCATTTT
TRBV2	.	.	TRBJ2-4	CASSENPVDIQYF	TGTGCCAGCAGTGAGAACCCTGTGGACATTCAGTACTTC
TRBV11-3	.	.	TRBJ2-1	CASSLSPPSRGGSYNEQFF	TGTGCCAGCAGCTTATCTCCCCCCTCCCGGGGAGGTTCCTACAATGAGCAGTTCTTC
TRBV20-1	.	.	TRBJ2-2	CSATNTGELFF	TGCAGTGCAACGAACACCGGGGAGCTGTTTTTT
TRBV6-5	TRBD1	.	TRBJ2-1	CASSTGQASYNEQFF	TGTGCCAGCAGCACAGGACAGGCCTCCTACAATGAGCAGTTCTTC
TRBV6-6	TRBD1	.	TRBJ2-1	CASSWTLDRGQNEQFF	TGTGCCAGCAGTTGGACCTTGGACAGGGGGCAAAATGAGCAGTTCTTC
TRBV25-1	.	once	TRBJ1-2	CASSEYIRGDGYTF	TGTGCCAGCAGTGAATATATAAGGGGCGATGGCTACACCTTC
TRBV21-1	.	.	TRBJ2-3	CASSKGGGTGGAEWNTQYF	TGTGCCAGCAGCAAAGGCGGTGGGACAGGGGGCGCCGAATGGAATACGCAGTATTTT
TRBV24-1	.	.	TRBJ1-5	CATSDSTGPQQPQHF	TGTGCCACCAGTGACTCAACAGGCCCTCAACAGCCCCAGCATTTT
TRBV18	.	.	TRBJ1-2	CASSPDRDIYTF	TGTGCCAGCTCACCAGATCGAGATATCTACACCTTC
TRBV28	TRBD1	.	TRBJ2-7	CASTRDSPYEQYF	TGTGCCAGCACCCGGGACAGCCCCTACGAGCAGTACTTC
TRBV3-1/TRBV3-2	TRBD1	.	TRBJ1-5	CASSHEGQGQPQHF	TGTGCCAGCAGCCACGAGGGACAGGGACAGCCCCAGCATTTT
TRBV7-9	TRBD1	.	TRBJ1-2	CASSWTGRSYGYTF	TGTGCCAGCAGCTGGACAGGGCGGAGCTATGGCTACACCTTC
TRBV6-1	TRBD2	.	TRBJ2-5	CASSEPGTSGRSGQETQYF	TGTGCCAGCAGTGAACCCGGGACTAGCGGGAGGAGCGGGCAAGAGACCCAGTACTTC
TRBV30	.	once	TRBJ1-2	CAWSPRGAGEGYTF	TGTGCCTGGAGTCCGCGTGGGGCAGGGGAGGGCTACACCTTC
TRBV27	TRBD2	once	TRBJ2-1	CASSVRLAGDNEQFF	TGTGCCAGCAGTGTCCGACTAGCGGGAGACAATGAGCAGTTCTTC
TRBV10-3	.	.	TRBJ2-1	CAISDQGLGKNEQFF	TGTGCCATCAGTGATCAAGGACTGGGGAAGAATGAGCAGTTCTTC
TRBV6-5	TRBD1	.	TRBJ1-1	CASSSPRGLMNTEAFF	TGTGCCAGCAGTTCTCCCAGGGGGCTCATGAACACTGAAGCTTTCTTT
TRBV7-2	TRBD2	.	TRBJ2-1	CASSFMGLAPDEQFF	TGTGCCAGCAGCTTTATGGGACTAGCTCCCGATGAGCAGTTCTTC
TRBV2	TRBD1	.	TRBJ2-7	CASRPTGGPYEQYF	TGTGCCAGCAGACCGACAGGGGGACCCTACGAGCAGTACTTC
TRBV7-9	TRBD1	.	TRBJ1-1	CASSLGDSRGPFF	TGTGCCAGCAGCTTAGGGGACAGCCGCGGACCTTTCTTT
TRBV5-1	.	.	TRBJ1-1	CASSSSPGNTEAFF	TGCGCCAGCAGCTCTAGCCCGGGGAACACTGAAGCTTTCTTT
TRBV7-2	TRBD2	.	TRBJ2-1	CASSLGSGGVNNEQFF	TGTGCCAGCAGCTTAGGTTCGGGAGGGGTAAACAATGAGCAGTTCTTC
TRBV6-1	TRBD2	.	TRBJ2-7	CASSDMRLAEAYEQYF	TGTGCCAGCAGTGATATGAGACTAGCCGAGGCCTACGAGCAGTACTTC
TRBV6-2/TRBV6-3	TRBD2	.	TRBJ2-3	CASSLSGTSGSRTDTQYF	TGTGCCAGCAGTTTATCCGGGACTAGCGGGAGTAGAACAGATACGCAGTATTTT
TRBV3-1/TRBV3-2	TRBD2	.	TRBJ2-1	CASSLWAGGIYNEQFF	TGTGCCAGCAGCCTCTGGGCGGGGGGGATATACAATGAGCAGTTCTTC
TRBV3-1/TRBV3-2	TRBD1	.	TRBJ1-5	CASSQGQHSNQPQHF	TGTGCCAGCAGCCAGGGACAGCATAGCAATCAGCCCCAGCATTTT
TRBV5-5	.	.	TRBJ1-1	CASSLQGAGTEAFF	TGTGCCAGCAGTTTACAGGGTGCGGGCACTGAAGCTTTCTTT
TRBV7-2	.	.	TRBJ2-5	CASSFQVGHQETQYF	TGTGCCAGCAGCTTCCAGGTGGGGCACCAAGAGACCCAGTACTTC
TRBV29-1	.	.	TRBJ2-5	CSVVEGGTRYF	TGCAGCGTTGTGGAGGGAGGGACACGGTACTTC
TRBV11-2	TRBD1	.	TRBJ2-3	CASSLDSGTALSSTDTQYF	TGTGCCAGCAGCTTAGATTCCGGGACAGCGCTGTCTAGCACAGATACGCAGTATTTT
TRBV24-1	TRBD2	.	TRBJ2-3	CATSDLPPGLGDTQYF	TGTGCCACCAGTGACCTTCCGCCGGGACTAGGAGATACGCAGTATTTT
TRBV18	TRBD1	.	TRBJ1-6	CASSQFFPGQGGSERFPLHF	TGTGCCAGCTCCCAGTTCTTTCCGGGACAGGGGGGTTCCGAGAGATTCCCCCTCCACTTT
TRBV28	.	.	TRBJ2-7	CASSFGVDSSYEQYF	TGTGCCAGCAGTTTCGGCGTTGATAGCTCCTACGAGCAGTACTTC
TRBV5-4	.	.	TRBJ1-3	CASSLGRGNAGNTIYF	TGTGCCAGCAGCTTGGGAAGGGGGAACGCTGGAAACACCATATATTTT
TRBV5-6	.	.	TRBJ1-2	CASSLGLDGYGYTF	TGTGCCAGCAGCTTGGGCTTGGACGGTTATGGCTACACCTTC
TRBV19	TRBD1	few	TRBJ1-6	CASRWIQRQGYNSPLHF	TGTGCCAGTAGATGGATCCAGCGACAGGGTTACAATTCACCCCTCCACTTT
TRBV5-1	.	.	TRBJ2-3	CASSLDFNRRGDTQYF	TGCGCCAGCAGCTTGGATTTCAACCGGAGGGGAGATACGCAGTATTTT
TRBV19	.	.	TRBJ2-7	CASSISGGSTYEQYF	TGTGCCAGTAGTATATCCGGGGGCTCGACCTACGAGCAGTACTTC
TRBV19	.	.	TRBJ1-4	CASSRLSGSTNEKLFF	TGTGCCAGTAGCCGCCTCTCGGGCTCAACTAATGAAAAACTGTTTTTT
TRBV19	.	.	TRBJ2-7	CASSIAQGLAYEQYF	TGTGCCAGTAGTATAGCACAGGGCCTAGCCTACGAGCAGTACTTC